These 2 T cell receptor beta chains came from one sample sequenced in a study of T cells after somatic rescue of genetic block (dated by TCRdb to 2018 to 2021). Library preparation was by the immunoSEQ multiplex PCR assay. In its TCRdb copy, this immuneACCESS table keeps in-frame sequences only and misses some clones. Where compared with another copy, unresolved V genes explain less than half of these, and the others have no known cause. This sample holds 12,000 or so clones; 73% were observed only once. The ten most abundant clones make up approximately 20% of the sample. The material sequenced was peripheral blood mononuclear cells (PBMCs). The receptors derive from a boy under 18.

Sample share makes this clone medium-sized. This sequence joins TRBV5-1 and TRBJ2-7, with 7 positions matching TRBD2. CDR1 is SGHRS, CDR2 YFSETQ, per germline. V trimming: 0 bases; J trimming: 2 bases; junction bases outside the gene matches: 5. This CDR3 is built from 15 residues. The CDR3 DNA follows: TGCGCCAGCAGCTTGGGACTAGCAGATGCCTACGAGCAGTACTTC. As protein: CASSLGLADAYEQYF.

The V and J genes are TRBV5-1 and TRBJ2-3; the match to TRBD1 covers 7 bases. The length of the CDR3 is 13 residues. V shed 5 bases, J shed 4 bases, and the junction held 4 bases outside the gene matches. Germline V gives CDR1 SGHRS, CDR2 YFSETQ. CDR3 DNA: TGCGCCAGCAGGGCAGGGGGACCAGATACGCAGTATTTT. Its protein is CASRAGGPDTQYF.